Following are 22 T cell receptor beta chains from one sample sequenced in a study of T cell changes during pregnancy in multiple sclerosis. Sequencing used immunoSEQ multiplex PCR; TCRdb keeps in-frame clones, though not all of them. The sample yields 84,000 or so clones, 85% to 95% seen once. The sequencing here drew on peripheral blood, taken in the third trimester of pregnancy. The receptor set was obtained from a female donor with multiple sclerosis, enrolled in a pregnancy study.

The rearrangement uses TRBV19 and TRBJ2-2; 7 positions match TRBD2. The CDR3 has 15 residues. J gave up 4 bases and V 7 bases, and 9 bases lay outside the gene matches. CDR1 and CDR2 (germline): LNHDA, SQIVND (reference sequence). CDR3: CASTPWTRGTGELFF. The CDR3, as DNA: TGTGCCAGTACTCCCTGGACTAGGGGCACCGGGGAGCTGTTTTTT.

The rearrangement uses TRBV30 and TRBJ2-6; D gene uncertain. CDR3 length: 17 residues. Trimming removed 5 bases at V and 2 bases at J, with 19 bases between. Germline CDR1 and CDR2: GTSNPN and SVGIG (reference sequence). CDR3 DNA sequence: TGTGCCTGGGGTGCGGATCGACTTGGCACTGGGGCCAACGTCCTGACTTTC. Protein product: CAWGADRLGTGANVLTF.

The chain uses TRBV6-6 and TRBJ2-1; 10 bases line up with TRBD2. This CDR3 spans 13 amino acids. Looked up from germline, CDR1 is MNHNY and CDR2 is SVGAGI (reference sequence). The J segment lost 4 bases and the V segment lost 7 bases, leaving 1 base of the junction unmatched. The CDR3 loop reads CASKLAGYNEQFF. CDR3 DNA: TGTGCCAGCAAACTAGCGGGGTACAATGAGCAGTTCTTC.

The chain carries TRBV11-2 and TRBJ2-3, with TRBD2 identical over 7 bases. Germline V gene data show CDR1 as SGHAT and CDR2 as FQNNGV. Germline trimming cut 5 bases from V and 3 bases from J; bases unmatched to any gene: 8. CDR3 size: 15 residues. The CDR3 loop reads CASSPSWGGTDTQYF. In nucleotides, the CDR3 is TGTGCCAGCAGCCCTAGCTGGGGGGGTACAGATACGCAGTATTTT.

The CDR3 region has the DNA TGTGCCAGCTCACTGGGACAGGGGAGCGCAGATACGCAGTATTTT. Its translation: CASSLGQGSADTQYF. The V and J genes are TRBV18 and TRBJ2-3; 10 bases line up with TRBD1. The CDR3 has 15 residues. Trimming took 4 bases from V and 4 from J; bases not matched to a gene: 5. CDR1 and CDR2 (germline): KGHSH, LQKENI.

In this sample, this clone turned up a few times. The chain employs TRBV30 and TRBJ2-6, with D unclear. This CDR3 has 15 residues. Germline V CDR1 and CDR2: GTSNPN, SVGIG (reference sequence). The germline V and J ends were trimmed by 0 bases and 2 bases, with 8 bases remaining between them. CDR3 protein: CAWSVVVTGANVLTF. The CDR3 DNA sequence: TGTGCCTGGAGTGTCGTAGTAACTGGGGCCAACGTCCTGACTTTC.

The V and J genes are TRBV5-1 and TRBJ1-1; a possible D gene is TRBD1 (5 bases). Trimming took 0 bases from V and 1 from J, leaving 7 bases between them. CDR3 length: 14 residues. The germline V gene encodes CDR1 SGHRS and CDR2 YFSETQ. The CDR3 nucleotides read TGCGCCAGCAGCTTGGAGACAGCGAACACTGAAGCTTTCTTT. This sequence encodes CASSLETANTEAFF.

The genes are TRBV7-2 and TRBJ2-1, with 13 bases that match TRBD2. This CDR3 contains 15 residues. Germline CDR1 SGHTA, CDR2 FQGNSA. Trimming cost V 5 bases and J 10 bases; bases outside gene matches: 8. The CDR3 nucleotides read TGTGCCAGCAGCCTACCGGGACTAGCGGGACTAGAGCAGTTCTTC. This gives the protein CASSLPGLAGLEQFF.

The V gene is TRBV5-5, the J gene TRBJ2-1, with a possible D match to TRBD2 (5 bases). CDR1 and CDR2 (germline): SGHKS, YYEKEE (reference sequence). The V gene lost 4 bases and the J gene lost 14 bases, with 19 bases spanning the gap. CDR3 length: 13 amino acids. For the CDR3, the DNA is TGTGCCAGCAGCGCGCCATTTAGCGCTAGAGAGTTCTTC. Its translation is CASSAPFSAREFF.

CDR3 amino acids: CASSMGEGSEQYF. CDR3 nucleotide sequence: TGTGCCAGTAGTATGGGGGAGGGATCCGAGCAGTACTTC. The V call is TRBV19, the J call TRBJ2-7; 7 bases line up with TRBD2. V shed 3 bases and J 6 bases; nucleotides not matched to a gene: 5. This CDR3 region has 13 residues. Germline V gene sequence: CDR1 LNHDA, CDR2 SQIVND (reference sequence).

This clone is a singleton in its sample. The V call is TRBV7-9, the J call TRBJ2-3; D is perhaps TRBD2 (5 bases). Deletions cut 5 bases from V and 5 bases from J, with 11 bases between. Looked up from germline, CDR1 is SEHNR and CDR2 is FQNEAQ (reference sequence). CDR3 length equals 13 residues. The CDR3 DNA is TGTGCCAGCAGCCCCGAGGCGGGAGATACGCAGTATTTT. As protein: CASSPEAGDTQYF. The full variable domain, in which reference TRBV7-9 and TRBJ2-3 provide the parts outside the CDR3, is DTGVSQNPRHKITKRGQNVTFRCDPISEHNRLYWYRQTLGQGPEFLTYFQNEAQLEKSRLLSDRFSAERPKGSFSTLEIQRTEQGDSAMYLCASSPEAGDTQYFGPGTRLTVL.

The chain is built from TRBV27 and TRBJ1-2, with TRBD1 identical over 7 bases. V lost 4 bases, J lost 10 bases, and 12 bases stayed unmatched. Germline V gene sequence: CDR1 MNHEY, CDR2 SMNVEV (reference sequence). This CDR3 has 14 residues. The CDR3 bases are TGTGCCAGCAGTTCCACGACAGGGTTCGAAGACTACACCTTC. Amino acids: CASSSTTGFEDYTF.

The chain recombines TRBV7-8 with TRBJ2-6; 7 bases are shared with TRBD1. Germline trimming cut 2 bases from V and 0 bases from J; bases unmatched to any gene: 7. This CDR3 is 18 amino acids long. CDR1 and CDR2 from the germline V gene are SGHVS and FQNEAQ. CDR3 nucleotides: TGTGCCAGCAGCTTACCTCGGACAGGCTACTCTGGGGCCAACGTCCTGACTTTC. Protein product: CASSLPRTGYSGANVLTF.

V is TRBV28 and J is TRBJ1-5; D is perhaps TRBD1 (5 bases). V gave up 8 bases and J gave up 2 bases, with 13 bases separating them. This CDR3 has 14 residues. Germline V CDR1 and CDR2: MDHEN, SYDVKM. As DNA, the CDR3 is TGTGCCAGCTTGGGAGGGGTAGGCAATCAGCCCCAGCATTTT. Its protein product is CASLGGVGNQPQHF.

The V gene is TRBV21-1, the J gene TRBJ1-4; TRBD1, the table's D call, was not compared with the DNA. TRBV21-1 is deemed a pseudogene. The CDR3 sequence is 17 residues long. The CDR3 DNA is TGTGCCAGCAGCAAAGCTATCAGACAGGTTCGATGTGAAAAACTGTTTTTT. This encodes CASSKAIRQVRCEKLFF.

This chain links TRBV11-3 with TRBJ2-5, with D possibly being TRBD2 (6 bases). The CDR3 spans 14 residues. V was cut by 4 bases and J by 5 bases, with 14 bases left in between. The germline V gene has CDR1 SGHNT and CDR2 YENEEA. The CDR3, as DNA: TGTGCCAGCAGCTCGACTAGGGTGGGGGAGACCCAGTACTTC. It is translated as CASSSTRVGETQYF. Filled out from reference TRBV11-3 and TRBJ2-5, the complete variable domain reads EAGVVQSPRYKIIEKKQPVAFWCNPISGHNTLYWYLQNLGQGPELLIRYENEEAVDDSQLPKDRFSAERLKGVDSTLKIQPAELGDSAVYLCASSSTRVGETQYFGPGTRLLVL.

This clone was recorded only once. The V call is TRBV27, the J call TRBJ1-1, with a tentative D call TRBD1 (6 bases). Trimming left V 0 bases short and J 4 bases short, with 9 bases between. This CDR3 has 14 residues. Germline assignment: CDR1 MNHEY and CDR2 SMNVEV (reference sequence). The CDR3 nucleotides read TGTGCCAGCAGTTTATCGGGGGGGCTCACTGAAGCTTTCTTT. Protein: CASSLSGGLTEAFF.

The chain combines TRBV29-1 with TRBJ2-1; TRBD2 matches at 7 bases. The CDR3 length is 18 residues. CDR1 SQVTM and CDR2 ANQGSEA come from the germline V gene. The V gene end was trimmed by 0 bases and the J gene end by 3 bases; junction bases not matched to a gene: 14. The CDR3 nucleotides read TGCAGCGTTGAAGATCCGGGGGGAGGCGGGAGTCACTACAATGAGCAGTTCTTC. Residues: CSVEDPGGGGSHYNEQFF.

J is TRBJ2-1 and V is TRBV27; a possible D gene is TRBD1 (5 bases). The CDR3 consists of 13 residues. Looked up from germline, CDR1 is MNHEY and CDR2 is SMNVEV (reference sequence). Trimming removed 0 bases from V and 9 bases from J, with 9 bases in between. The CDR3 loop is CASSLSRQGEQFF. The DNA of the CDR3 is TGTGCCAGCAGTTTATCGAGGCAGGGTGAGCAGTTCTTC.

This clone is a singleton in its sample. The chain recombines TRBV10-3 with TRBJ1-1; D gene uncertain. V was shortened by 4 bases and J by 1 base, with 7 bases between the two germline ends. Germline values: CDR1 ENHRY, CDR2 SYGVKD. This CDR3 has 13 residues. CDR3 nucleotide sequence: TGTGCCATCAGTGGAGAGTCGAACACTGAAGCTTTCTTT. Encoded protein: CAISGESNTEAFF.

V gene TRBV6-1 combines with J gene TRBJ2-5, with D possibly matching TRBD1 (6 bases). Germline V CDR1 and CDR2: MNHNS, SASEGT. The CDR3 runs 14 residues. V was trimmed by 6 bases and J by 1 base, leaving 12 bases between them. The CDR3 DNA reads as TGTGCCAGCAGGGGGTGGGGGCCCCAAGAGACCCAGTACTTC. Its protein product is CASRGWGPQETQYF.

The chain employs TRBV9 and TRBJ2-3, with D unclear. The CDR3 contains 14 residues. In germline, CDR1 is SGDLS, CDR2 YYNGEE. Trimming took off 4 bases at V and 0 bases at J, with 9 bases between the two ends. CDR3 nucleotides: TGTGCCAGCAGCCCTCTGGCTAGCACAGATACGCAGTATTTT. This codes for CASSPLASTDTQYF.